This T cell receptor (beta chain) was found in a study of response to subunit inactivated influenza vaccine. CDR3 length: 16 residues. Germline values: CDR1 LGHNA, CDR2 YSLEER. With V trimmed by 0 bases and J by 4 bases, 7 bases remained unmatched. This clonotype was observed a handful of times. TCRdb itself ran the RT-PCR reads through MiXCR, one entry per CDR3 protein. The sample lists 600,000 to 700,000 distinct CDR3 sequences; roughly 15% were seen once. The rearrangement joins TRBV4-3 to TRBJ2-5; 8 positions agree with TRBD1. The TCR originated in a man aged 50 to 59 who received an inactivated influenza vaccine. The source material was PBMCs from blood, sampled around two weeks before vaccination. CDR3 sequence (DNA): TGCGCCAGCAGCCAAGAGTACAGGGGGAAGGGAGAGACCCAGTACTTC. Translating gives CASSQEYRGKGETQYF.